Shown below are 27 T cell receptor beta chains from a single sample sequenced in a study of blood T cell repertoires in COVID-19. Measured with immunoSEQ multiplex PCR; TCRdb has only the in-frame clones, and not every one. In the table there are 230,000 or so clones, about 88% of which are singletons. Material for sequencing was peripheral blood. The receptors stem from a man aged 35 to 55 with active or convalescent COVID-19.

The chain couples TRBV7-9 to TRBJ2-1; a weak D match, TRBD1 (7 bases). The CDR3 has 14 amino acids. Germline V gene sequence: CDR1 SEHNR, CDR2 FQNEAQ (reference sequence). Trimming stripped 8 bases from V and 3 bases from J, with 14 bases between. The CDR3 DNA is TGTGCCAGCGGGGCGGGACAGATCTACAATGAGCAGTTCTTC. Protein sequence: CASGAGQIYNEQFF. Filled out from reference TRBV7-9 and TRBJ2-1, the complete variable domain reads DTGVSQNPRHKITKRGQNVTFRCDPISEHNRLYWYRQTLGQGPEFLTYFQNEAQLEKSRLLSDRFSAERPKGSFSTLEIQRTEQGDSAMYLCASGAGQIYNEQFFGPGTRLTVL.

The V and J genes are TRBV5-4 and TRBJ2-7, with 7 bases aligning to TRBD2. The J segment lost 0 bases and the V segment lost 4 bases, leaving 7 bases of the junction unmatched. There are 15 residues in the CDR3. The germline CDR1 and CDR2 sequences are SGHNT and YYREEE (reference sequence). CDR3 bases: TGTGCCAGCAGCCTAAGCGGGGCCCTCTCCTACGAGCAGTACTTC. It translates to CASSLSGALSYEQYF. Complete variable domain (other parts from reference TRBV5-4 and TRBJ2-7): ETGVTQSPTHLIKTRGQQVTLRCSSQSGHNTVSWYQQALGQGPQFIFQYYREEENGRGNFPPRFSGLQFPNYSSELNVNALELDDSALYLCASSLSGALSYEQYFGPGTRLTVT.

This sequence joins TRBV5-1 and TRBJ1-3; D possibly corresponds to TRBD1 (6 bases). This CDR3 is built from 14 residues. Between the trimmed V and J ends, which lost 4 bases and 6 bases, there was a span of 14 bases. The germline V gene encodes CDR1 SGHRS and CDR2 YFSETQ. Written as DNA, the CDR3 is TGCGCCAGCAGCCCGGGACACGAAATAAACACCATATATTTT. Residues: CASSPGHEINTIYF.

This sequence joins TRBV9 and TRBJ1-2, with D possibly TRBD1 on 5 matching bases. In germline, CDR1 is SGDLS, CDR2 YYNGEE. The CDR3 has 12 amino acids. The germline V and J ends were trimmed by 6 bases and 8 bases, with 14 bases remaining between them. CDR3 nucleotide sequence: TGTGCCAGCACCGACAGCGTCCTAGGCTACACCTTC. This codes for CASTDSVLGYTF.

The CDR3 loop reads CASSLRNLAANTGELFF. In DNA, the CDR3 is TGTGCCAGCAGCTTAAGGAACCTAGCGGCGAACACCGGGGAGCTGTTTTTT. This chain joins TRBV7-2 and TRBJ2-2; 7 bases line up with TRBD2. Germline CDR1 and CDR2: SGHTA and FQGNSA. CDR3 size: 17 residues. V dropped 2 bases and J dropped 0; count of bases not matched to a gene: 6.

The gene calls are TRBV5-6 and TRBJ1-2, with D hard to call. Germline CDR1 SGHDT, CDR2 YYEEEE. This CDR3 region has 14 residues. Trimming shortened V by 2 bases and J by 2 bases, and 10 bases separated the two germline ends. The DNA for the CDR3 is TGTGCCAGCAGCTTATTTAGACTGAACTATGGCTACACCTTC. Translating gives CASSLFRLNYGYTF.

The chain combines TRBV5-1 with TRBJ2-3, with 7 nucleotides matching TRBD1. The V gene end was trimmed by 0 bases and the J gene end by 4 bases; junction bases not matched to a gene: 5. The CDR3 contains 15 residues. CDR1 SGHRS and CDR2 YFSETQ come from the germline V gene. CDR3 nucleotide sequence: TGCGCCAGCAGCTTGGCCCTAGGGACAGCAGATACGCAGTATTTT. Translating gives CASSLALGTADTQYF. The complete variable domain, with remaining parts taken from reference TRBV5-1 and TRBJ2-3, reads KAGVTQTPRYLIKTRGQQVTLSCSPISGHRSVSWYQQTPGQGLQFLFEYFSETQRNKGNFPGRFSGRQFSNSRSEMNVSTLELGDSALYLCASSLALGTADTQYFGPGTRLTVL.

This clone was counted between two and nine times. CDR3 loop: CASSSSPGQLYTEAFF. For the CDR3, the DNA is TGTGCCAGTAGTTCCTCCCCGGGACAGCTCTACACTGAAGCTTTCTTT. J is TRBJ1-1 and V is TRBV19; TRBD1 agrees at 7 bases. This CDR3 contains 16 residues. CDR1 LNHDA and CDR2 SQIVND come from the germline V gene (reference sequence). The junction had 12 bases not matched to a gene; V was cut back by 5 bases and J by 3 bases.

The CDR3 sequence is CATSEPPGSGGNYGYTF. For the CDR3, the DNA is TGTGCCACCAGTGAGCCGCCCGGGTCAGGGGGTAACTATGGCTACACCTTC. The rearrangement uses TRBV24-1 and TRBJ1-2; 7 nucleotides line up with TRBD1. Germline V gives CDR1 KGHDR, CDR2 SFDVKD. The junction had 11 bases not matched to a gene; V was cut back by 4 bases and J by 1 base. CDR3 length: 17 residues.

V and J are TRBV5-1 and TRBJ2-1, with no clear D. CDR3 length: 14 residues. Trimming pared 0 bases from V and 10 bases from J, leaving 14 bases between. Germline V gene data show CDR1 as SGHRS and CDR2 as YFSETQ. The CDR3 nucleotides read TGCGCCAGCAGCTTGGTGGCACAGTCAGGAGAGCAGTTCTTC. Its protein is CASSLVAQSGEQFF.

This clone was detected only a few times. As DNA, the CDR3 is TGTGCCACCATGACCTGGACAGGTTATTTTTCAGGCTACACCTTC. Encoded protein: CATMTWTGYFSGYTF. The chain couples TRBV27 to TRBJ1-2, with 7 bases fitting TRBD1. The CDR3 has 15 amino acids. V lost 10 bases to trimming and J lost 8 bases; unmatched junction nucleotides: 19. Per germline, CDR1 MNHEY and CDR2 SMNVEV (reference sequence).

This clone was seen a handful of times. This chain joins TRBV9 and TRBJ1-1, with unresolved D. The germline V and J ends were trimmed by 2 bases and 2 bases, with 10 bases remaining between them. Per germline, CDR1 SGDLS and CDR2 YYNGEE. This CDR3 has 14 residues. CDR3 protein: CASSVVSENTEAFF. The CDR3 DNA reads TGTGCCAGCAGCGTGGTCAGTGAAAACACTGAAGCTTTCTTT.

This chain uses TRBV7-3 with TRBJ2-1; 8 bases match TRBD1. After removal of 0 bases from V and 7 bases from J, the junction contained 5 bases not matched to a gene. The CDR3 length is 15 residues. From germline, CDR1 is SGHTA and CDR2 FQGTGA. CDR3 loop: CASSLTGTGRNEQFF. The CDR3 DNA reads TGTGCCAGCAGCTTAACCGGGACAGGCCGAAATGAGCAGTTCTTC.

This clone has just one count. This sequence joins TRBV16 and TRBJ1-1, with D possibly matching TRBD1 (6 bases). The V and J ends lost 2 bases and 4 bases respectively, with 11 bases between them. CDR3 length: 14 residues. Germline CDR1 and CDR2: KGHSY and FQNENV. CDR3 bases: TGTGCCAGCAGCCAACCGAACAGGGCCACTGAAGCTTTCTTT. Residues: CASSQPNRATEAFF.

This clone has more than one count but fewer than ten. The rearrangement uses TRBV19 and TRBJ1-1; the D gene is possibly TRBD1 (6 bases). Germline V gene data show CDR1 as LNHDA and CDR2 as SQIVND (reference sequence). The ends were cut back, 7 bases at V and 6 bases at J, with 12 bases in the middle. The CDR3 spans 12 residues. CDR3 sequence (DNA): TGTGCCAGTACACAGGGTTTTTCTGAAGCTTTCTTT. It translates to CASTQGFSEAFF.

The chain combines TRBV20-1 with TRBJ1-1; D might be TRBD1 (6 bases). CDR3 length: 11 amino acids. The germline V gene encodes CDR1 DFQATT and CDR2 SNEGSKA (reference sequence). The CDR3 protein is CRADRNTEAFF. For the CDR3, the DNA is TGCAGGGCGGACAGGAACACTGAAGCTTTCTTT.

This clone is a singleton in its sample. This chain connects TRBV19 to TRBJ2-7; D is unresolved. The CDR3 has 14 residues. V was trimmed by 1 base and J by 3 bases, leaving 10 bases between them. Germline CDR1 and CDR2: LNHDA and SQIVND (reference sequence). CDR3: CASSIGQVGYEQYF. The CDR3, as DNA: TGTGCCAGTAGTATAGGGCAGGTGGGCTACGAGCAGTACTTC.

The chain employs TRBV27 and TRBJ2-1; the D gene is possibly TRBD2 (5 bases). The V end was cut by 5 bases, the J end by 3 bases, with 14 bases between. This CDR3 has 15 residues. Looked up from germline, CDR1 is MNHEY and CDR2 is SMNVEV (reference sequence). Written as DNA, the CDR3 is TGTGCCAGCAGTCAGGACTCAGCTCTCTACAATGAGCAGTTCTTC. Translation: CASSQDSALYNEQFF.

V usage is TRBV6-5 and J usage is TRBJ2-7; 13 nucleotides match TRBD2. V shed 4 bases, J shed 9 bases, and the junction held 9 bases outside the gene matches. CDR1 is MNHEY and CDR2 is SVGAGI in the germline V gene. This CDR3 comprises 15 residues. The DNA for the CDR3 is TGTGCCAGCAGTTCAACTAGCGGGAGGGCGCGGACGCAGTACTTC. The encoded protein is CASSSTSGRARTQYF.

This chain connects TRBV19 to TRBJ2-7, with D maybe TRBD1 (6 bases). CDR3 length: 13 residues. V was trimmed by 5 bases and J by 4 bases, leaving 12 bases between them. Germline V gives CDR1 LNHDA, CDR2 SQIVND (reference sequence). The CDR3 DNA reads TGTGCCAGTAGTGTCACAGGGTTTTACGAGCAGTACTTC. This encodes CASSVTGFYEQYF.

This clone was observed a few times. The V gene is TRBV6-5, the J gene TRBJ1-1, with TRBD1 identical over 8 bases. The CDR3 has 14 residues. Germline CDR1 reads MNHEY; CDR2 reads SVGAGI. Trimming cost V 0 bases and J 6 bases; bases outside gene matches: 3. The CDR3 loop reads CASSYSWTGSEAFF. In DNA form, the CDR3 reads TGTGCCAGCAGTTACTCGTGGACAGGGTCTGAAGCTTTCTTT.

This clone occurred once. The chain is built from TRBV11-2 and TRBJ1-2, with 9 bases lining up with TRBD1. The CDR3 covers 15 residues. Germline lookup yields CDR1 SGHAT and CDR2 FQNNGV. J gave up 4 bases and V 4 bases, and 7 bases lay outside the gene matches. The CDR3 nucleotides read TGTGCCAGCAGCTCCCTCCGGGACAGGGCCTATGGCTACACCTTC. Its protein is CASSSLRDRAYGYTF.

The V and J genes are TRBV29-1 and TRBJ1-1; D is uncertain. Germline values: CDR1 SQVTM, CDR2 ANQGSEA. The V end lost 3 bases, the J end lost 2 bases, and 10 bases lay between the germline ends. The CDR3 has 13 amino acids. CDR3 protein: CSVEPESNTEAFF. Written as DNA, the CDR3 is TGCAGCGTTGAGCCCGAGTCCAACACTGAAGCTTTCTTT.

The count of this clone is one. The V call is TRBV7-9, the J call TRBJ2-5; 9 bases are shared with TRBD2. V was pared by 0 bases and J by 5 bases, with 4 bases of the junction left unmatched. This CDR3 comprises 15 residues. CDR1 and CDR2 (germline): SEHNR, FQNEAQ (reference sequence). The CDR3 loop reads CASSLARAGGETQYF. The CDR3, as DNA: TGTGCCAGCAGCTTAGCGAGAGCGGGGGGTGAGACCCAGTACTTC.

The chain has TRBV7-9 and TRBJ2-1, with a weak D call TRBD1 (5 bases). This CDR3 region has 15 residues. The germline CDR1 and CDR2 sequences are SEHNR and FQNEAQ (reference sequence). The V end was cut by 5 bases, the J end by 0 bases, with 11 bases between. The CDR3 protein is CASSGQQSSYNEQFF. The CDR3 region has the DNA TGTGCCAGCAGCGGACAACAGAGCTCCTACAATGAGCAGTTCTTC.

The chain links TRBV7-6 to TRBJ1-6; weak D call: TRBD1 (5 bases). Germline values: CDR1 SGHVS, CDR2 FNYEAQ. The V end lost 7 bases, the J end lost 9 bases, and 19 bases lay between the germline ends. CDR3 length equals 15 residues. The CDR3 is CASTPTSGGGSPLHF. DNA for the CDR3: TGTGCCAGCACGCCTACTTCGGGGGGAGGTTCACCCCTCCACTTT. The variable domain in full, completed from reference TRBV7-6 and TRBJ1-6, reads GAGVSQSPRYKVTKRGQDVALRCDPISGHVSLYWYRQALGQGPEFLTYFNYEAQQDKSGLPNDRFSAERPEGSISTLTIQRTEQRDSAMYRCASTPTSGGGSPLHFGNGTRLTVT.

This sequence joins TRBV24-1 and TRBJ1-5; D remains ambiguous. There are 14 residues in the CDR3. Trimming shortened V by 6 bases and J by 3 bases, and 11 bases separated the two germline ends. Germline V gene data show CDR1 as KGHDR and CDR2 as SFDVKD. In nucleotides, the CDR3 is TGTGCCACCAGTCCGGGGAGCCTCAATCAGCCCCAGCATTTT. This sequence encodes CATSPGSLNQPQHF.